The rows below give T cell receptor beta chains drawn from one sample of a study of Graves' ophthalmopathy and Graves' hyperthyroidism. TCRdb independently ran MiXCR on the multiplex PCR reads; one entry per CDR3 protein. The table shows about 740,000 distinct CDR3 sequences, with 40% occurring only once. The material sequenced was peripheral blood. These receptors were collected from an adult man with Graves' ophthalmopathy. CDR3s include the opening cysteine and the closing phenylalanine or tryptophan. D genes are given only for firm matches. Expanded clones get a size class; other rows say once, few or many, or leave the size out.

V: TRBV29-1
D: -
J: TRBJ1-6
size: -
DNA: TGCAGTGTCTTAGAGGATAATTCACCCCTCCACTTT
CDR3: CSVLEDNSPLHF

V: TRBV12-3/TRBV12-4
D: -
J: TRBJ1-6
size: few
DNA: TGTGCCAGCCGGGATGAGGGGTCCTATAATTCACCCCTCCACTTT
CDR3: CASRDEGSYNSPLHF

V: TRBV25-1
D: TRBD1
J: TRBJ2-6
size: -
DNA: TGTGCCAGCAGTTTCGGGGACAGATCTGGGGCCAACGTCCTGACTTTC
CDR3: CASSFGDRSGANVLTF

V: TRBV7-2
D: TRBD1
J: TRBJ1-2
size: -
DNA: TGTGCCAGCAGCCAAGTGGGACAGGGGGACTATGGCTACACCTTC
CDR3: CASSQVGQGDYGYTF

V: TRBV9
D: TRBD1
J: TRBJ1-2
size: -
DNA: TGCGCCAGCAGCTTGGAAGGACAGGGACGATATGGCTACACCTTC
CDR3: CASSLEGQGRYGYTF

V: TRBV18
D: -
J: TRBJ1-1
size: few
DNA: TGTGCCAGCACCGACAGCAACACTGAGGCTTTCTTT
CDR3: CASTDSNTEAFF

V: TRBV7-9
D: TRBD2
J: TRBJ2-5
size: -
DNA: TGTGCCAGCAGCCCTCTAACTAGCGGAGTCCCTCAAGCGACCCAGTACTTC
CDR3: CASSPLTSGVPQATQYF

V: TRBV25-1
D: -
J: TRBJ1-2
size: -
DNA: TGTGCCAGCAAGTTTAGAAACTATGGCTACACCTTC
CDR3: CASKFRNYGYTF

V: TRBV25-1
D: -
J: TRBJ2-2
size: -
DNA: TGTGCCAGCAGCCCCTACCGGGGTGCGGGCACCGGGGAGCTGTTTTTT
CDR3: CASSPYRGAGTGELFF

V: TRBV10-3
D: -
J: TRBJ2-7
size: -
DNA: TGTGCCATCAGTGGGACACAGGGTCGACCCTTGCCCTACGAGCAGTACTTC
CDR3: CAISGTQGRPLPYEQYF

V: TRBV10-3
D: -
J: TRBJ2-7
size: -
DNA: TGTGCCAGCAGTTACCCGGGGACCAGCTCCTACGAGCAGTACTTC
CDR3: CASSYPGTSSYEQYF

V: TRBV19
D: -
J: TRBJ1-6
size: -
DNA: TGTGCCAGTAGCAAAGTCAGCAACAATTCACCCCTCCACTTT
CDR3: CASSKVSNNSPLHF

V: TRBV6-6
D: TRBD1
J: TRBJ2-7
size: -
DNA: TGTGCCAGCAGTTACTTGGGACAGGGTACCTACGAGCAGTACTTC
CDR3: CASSYLGQGTYEQYF

V: TRBV19
D: -
J: TRBJ1-5
size: -
DNA: TGTGCCCGTAGTGTCGCCGGGAGAAATCAGCCCCAGCATTTT
CDR3: CARSVAGRNQPQHF

V: TRBV10-3
D: -
J: TRBJ1-3
size: -
DNA: TGTGCCATCAGTGGGCAGGACACCATATATTTT
CDR3: CAISGQDTIYF

V: TRBV2
D: TRBD1
J: TRBJ1-6
size: -
DNA: TGTGCCAGCAGTTACCTAAACCGACAGGGAGATAATTCACCCCTCCACTTT
CDR3: CASSYLNRQGDNSPLHF

V: TRBV10-3
D: -
J: TRBJ1-2
size: once
DNA: TGTGCCATCAGAGAGGAAAGAGGAAGTGGCTACACCTTC
CDR3: CAIREERGSGYTF

V: TRBV20-1
D: -
J: TRBJ2-1
size: -
DNA: TGCAGGCCTTCGAGCTCCTACAATGAGCAGTTCTTC
CDR3: CRPSSSYNEQFF

V: TRBV14
D: TRBD1
J: TRBJ1-6
size: few
DNA: TGCGCCAGCAGCCGAAGACAGGGTTATAATTCACCCCTCCACTTT
CDR3: CASSRRQGYNSPLHF

V: TRBV12-3/TRBV12-4
D: -
J: TRBJ2-5
size: -
DNA: TGTGCCAGCAGTTGGGCGAGCATGGAGACCCAGTACTTC
CDR3: CASSWASMETQYF

V: TRBV24-1
D: TRBD2
J: TRBJ2-7
size: -
DNA: TGTGCCAGCAGTTTCCATCTAGCGGGAGTTGGCGAGCAGTACTTC
CDR3: CASSFHLAGVGEQYF

V: TRBV29-1
D: -
J: TRBJ1-5
size: -
DNA: TGCAGCGTTGTCCCTGGAGCGGGAGAGCAGCCCCAGCATTTT
CDR3: CSVVPGAGEQPQHF

V: TRBV4-3
D: -
J: TRBJ1-6
size: many
DNA: TGCGCCAGCAGACGTCCAGGCAGGGATAATTCACCCCTCCACTTT
CDR3: CASRRPGRDNSPLHF

V: TRBV9
D: -
J: TRBJ2-2
size: -
DNA: TGTGCCAGCAGCGTAGGGAGCAGGAACACCGGGGAGCTGTTTTTT
CDR3: CASSVGSRNTGELFF

V: TRBV20-1
D: TRBD2
J: TRBJ2-7
size: -
DNA: TGCAGTACTAGACTAGCGGGGGGATACGAGCAGTACTTC
CDR3: CSTRLAGGYEQYF

V: TRBV25-1
D: -
J: TRBJ2-2
size: -
DNA: TGTGCCAGCAGCCCCCTACAGGGTACGGTAGCGGCGACGTTCGCGAACACCGGGGAGCTGTTTTTT
CDR3: CASSPLQGTVAATFANTGELFF

V: TRBV7-9
D: TRBD1
J: TRBJ1-3
size: -
DNA: TGTGCCAGCAGCTTACAGGGGGCTGGTTTCGGAAACACCATATATTTT
CDR3: CASSLQGAGFGNTIYF

V: TRBV29-1
D: -
J: TRBJ1-2
size: -
DNA: TGCAGCGTCGCGCGGACTTCTGGCTACACCTTC
CDR3: CSVARTSGYTF

V: TRBV2
D: TRBD2
J: TRBJ2-7
size: -
DNA: TGTGCCAGCAGTGCCCGAAGGACTAGCGGCCTCTACGAGCAGTACTTC
CDR3: CASSARRTSGLYEQYF

V: TRBV27
D: TRBD1
J: TRBJ2-7
size: -
DNA: TGTGCCAGCAGGGGACAGCAAGCCTACGAGCAGTACTTC
CDR3: CASRGQQAYEQYF

V: TRBV27
D: -
J: TRBJ2-7
size: -
DNA: TGTGCCAGCAGAGAAGGGGGAGGGGAGCAGTACTTC
CDR3: CASREGGGEQYF

V: TRBV13
D: TRBD2
J: TRBJ2-7
size: few
DNA: TGTGCCAGCAGCGCCCCCGGGACTAGCGGACCGAGCTCCTACGAGCAGTACTTC
CDR3: CASSAPGTSGPSSYEQYF

V: TRBV29-1
D: TRBD1
J: TRBJ1-2
size: many
DNA: TGCAGCGTCGGACAGGACTATGGCTACACCTTC
CDR3: CSVGQDYGYTF

V: TRBV2
D: -
J: TRBJ2-5
size: few
DNA: TGTGCCAGCAGTGGACTGGGTTTATTTAAAGAGACCCAGTACTTC
CDR3: CASSGLGLFKETQYF

V: TRBV11-2
D: TRBD1
J: TRBJ2-5
size: -
DNA: TGTGCCAGCAGCCTTCCTCGGACAGGGAGGTCCCAAGAGACCCAGTACTTC
CDR3: CASSLPRTGRSQETQYF

V: TRBV19
D: -
J: TRBJ1-5
size: many
DNA: TGTGCCAGTAGTATAGGGGGCGCGTACAATCAGCCCCAGCATTTT
CDR3: CASSIGGAYNQPQHF

V: TRBV15
D: TRBD1
J: TRBJ1-2
size: -
DNA: TGTGCCCACCGGGACAGCTTCTATGGCTACACCTTC
CDR3: CAHRDSFYGYTF

V: TRBV19
D: -
J: TRBJ2-2
size: -
DNA: TGTGCCAGTAGTTTAAGGGATTCGAACACCGGGGAGCTGTTTTTT
CDR3: CASSLRDSNTGELFF

V: TRBV20-1
D: -
J: TRBJ2-5
size: -
DNA: TGCAGTGCTAGAGATAACCGGGACATCCAAGAGACCCAGTACTTC
CDR3: CSARDNRDIQETQYF

V: TRBV7-6
D: -
J: TRBJ2-2
size: few
DNA: TGTGCCAGCAGCTTAGTATATCAGGGGACCGGGGAGCTGTTTTTT
CDR3: CASSLVYQGTGELFF

V: TRBV20-1
D: -
J: TRBJ1-6
size: -
DNA: TGCAGTGCTACGTTTCAGGGCCTCTATAATTCACCCCTCCACTTT
CDR3: CSATFQGLYNSPLHF

V: TRBV20-1
D: TRBD2
J: TRBJ2-7
size: few
DNA: TGCAGTGCTGACCAGACACTAGCGCGATACTACGAGCAGTACTTC
CDR3: CSADQTLARYYEQYF

V: TRBV11-2
D: -
J: TRBJ2-5
size: many
DNA: TGTGCCAGCAGCATCGGGACAGAGACCCAGTACTTC
CDR3: CASSIGTETQYF

V: TRBV20-1
D: TRBD1
J: TRBJ1-1
size: many
DNA: TGCAGTGGAGACAGGGAGGGCACTGAAGCTTTCTTT
CDR3: CSGDREGTEAFF

V: TRBV7-9
D: -
J: TRBJ2-2
size: few
DNA: TGTGCCAGCAGCGGAACCGGGGCCGGAAGCGCCGGGGAGCTGTTTTTT
CDR3: CASSGTGAGSAGELFF

V: TRBV7-9
D: TRBD1
J: TRBJ2-2
size: few
DNA: TGTGCCAGTAGTAGAGGGACAGGGCCCGGCACCGGGGAGCTGTTTTTT
CDR3: CASSRGTGPGTGELFF

V: TRBV7-9
D: -
J: TRBJ2-5
size: many
DNA: TGTGCCAGCAGCCCCCGGAGGCAGACGCGAGAGACCCAGTACTTC
CDR3: CASSPRRQTRETQYF

V: TRBV25-1
D: TRBD1
J: TRBJ2-6
size: once
DNA: TGTGCCAGCACAGGGACAGGTTTCTCTGGGGCCAACGTCCTGACTTTC
CDR3: CASTGTGFSGANVLTF

V: TRBV29-1
D: -
J: TRBJ1-2
size: -
DNA: TGCAGCGGAACCAGGGGACTTGACTATGGCTACACCTTC
CDR3: CSGTRGLDYGYTF

V: TRBV24-1
D: -
J: TRBJ1-5
size: many
DNA: TGTGCCAGCAGTTCGACAAGTAGCAATCAGCCCCAGCATTTT
CDR3: CASSSTSSNQPQHF

V: TRBV7-2
D: -
J: TRBJ2-7
size: many
DNA: TGTGCCAGCAGCTTAGTTCCGGGGATCTACGAGCAGTACTTC
CDR3: CASSLVPGIYEQYF

V: TRBV6-6
D: -
J: TRBJ2-5
size: few
DNA: TGTGCCAGCAATCGGGCGGGGTGGGAAGAGACCCAGTACTTC
CDR3: CASNRAGWEETQYF

V: TRBV4-1
D: -
J: TRBJ2-5
size: many
DNA: TGCGCCAGCAGCCCCCCGGGACAAGGAGAGACCCAGTACTTC
CDR3: CASSPPGQGETQYF

V: TRBV7-9
D: TRBD2
J: TRBJ2-5
size: -
DNA: TGTGCCAGCAGCCCCGGGGGGAGCGGGAGGGCCGAAGAGACCCAGTACTTC
CDR3: CASSPGGSGRAEETQYF

V: TRBV20-1
D: -
J: TRBJ2-2
size: -
DNA: TGCAGTGCTAGAGAAGTTAAGACCGGGGAGCTGTTTTTT
CDR3: CSAREVKTGELFF

V: TRBV9
D: TRBD2
J: TRBJ2-7
size: many
DNA: TGTGCCAGCAGCGTCGCGGCTAGCGGGAGCAGCGAGCAGTACTTC
CDR3: CASSVAASGSSEQYF

V: TRBV6-5
D: -
J: TRBJ1-1
size: few
DNA: TGTGCCAGCAGTAGCCCTAAGAACACTGAAGCTTTCTTT
CDR3: CASSSPKNTEAFF

V: TRBV10-3
D: TRBD2
J: TRBJ2-7
size: many
DNA: TGTGCCATCAAAGAGGCGGGGGATTACGAGCAGTACTTC
CDR3: CAIKEAGDYEQYF

V: TRBV10-3
D: -
J: TRBJ2-2
size: many
DNA: TGTGCCATTTCAGGCAACGATCGGACCGGGGAGCTGTTTTTT
CDR3: CAISGNDRTGELFF